These 27 T cell receptor beta chains were sequenced from one sample in a study of CD8+ T cells in alopecia areata. Reverse transcription of extracted RNA yielded cDNA, which provided the sequencing template. Sequencing was performed with immunoSEQ multiplex PCR; in TCRdb, only in-frame clones are kept and a portion is missing. The data contain around 100,000 clones, around 86% of them singletons. Documented treatment: oral pan-JAK inhibitor, 5-10 mg twice daily. The material was CD8+ T cells sorted from blood, obtained at approximately week 30, from a patient treated with tofacitinib. These receptors all come from a human donor with alopecia areata.

The rearrangement links TRBV2 to TRBJ2-3; D unclear. The CDR3 is 13 residues long. Trimming left V 8 bases short and J 0 bases short, with 9 bases between. Germline loops: CDR1 SNHLY, CDR2 FYNNEI. The CDR3 here is CASEKASTDTQYF. CDR3 DNA sequence: TGTGCCAGCGAAAAGGCTAGCACAGATACGCAGTATTTT.

This clone was counted a single time. V and J are TRBV9 and TRBJ1-5, with D maybe TRBD1 (6 bases). V was clipped by 3 bases and J by 3 bases, with 10 bases between them. The CDR3 has 14 residues. Per the germline V gene, CDR1 is SGDLS and CDR2 is YYNGEE. The CDR3 DNA sequence: TGTGCCAGCAGCGGGGGGGACACCAATCAGCCCCAGCATTTT. It specifies CASSGGDTNQPQHF.

The J gene is TRBJ2-1, the V gene TRBV7-2; 11 bases line up with TRBD2. V lost 3 bases, J lost 5 bases, and 3 bases stayed unmatched. The CDR3 is 15 amino acids. CDR1 SGHTA and CDR2 FQGNSA come from the germline V gene. CDR3 sequence: CASSLVSGGDNEQFF. CDR3 DNA: TGTGCCAGCAGCTTGGTTAGCGGGGGGGACAATGAGCAGTTCTTC.

The rearrangement links TRBV19 to TRBJ2-6; D is possibly TRBD2 (6 bases). Trimming cost V 6 bases and J 0 bases, with 21 bases left between them. CDR3 length equals 19 residues. Germline CDR1 reads LNHDA; CDR2 reads SQIVND (reference sequence). The CDR3 bases are TGTGCCAGTAGCGGGACGGGACTCCAGGGAGACTCTGGGGCCAACGTCCTGACTTTC. It specifies CASSGTGLQGDSGANVLTF.

This clone has just a few counts. The chain uses TRBV19 and TRBJ2-2, with TRBD2 as a possible D gene (6 bases). Trimming pared 5 bases from V and 4 bases from J, leaving 14 bases between. This CDR3 region has 15 residues. Germline assignment: CDR1 LNHDA and CDR2 SQIVND (reference sequence). The CDR3 DNA sequence: TGTGCCAGTAGTCTGGGTGATAGCGGCACCGGGGAGCTGTTTTTT. This encodes CASSLGDSGTGELFF.

This clone was seen a few times. The chain combines TRBV27 with TRBJ2-5, with D unresolved. Germline CDR1 MNHEY, CDR2 SMNVEV (reference sequence). The CDR3 totals 12 residues. Trimming cost V 8 bases and J 5 bases, with 12 bases left between them. The CDR3 reads CASGLTRETQYF. CDR3 nucleotide sequence: TGTGCCAGCGGATTAACCCGGGAGACCCAGTACTTC.

The chain has TRBV7-9 and TRBJ2-7; D is possibly TRBD2 (5 bases). This CDR3 region has 12 residues. Trimming took off 6 bases at V and 5 bases at J, with 11 bases between the two ends. Germline lookup yields CDR1 SEHNR and CDR2 FQNEAQ (reference sequence). The CDR3 region is CASSPRADEQYF. CDR3 bases: TGTGCCAGCAGTCCCCGAGCGGACGAGCAGTACTTC.

This clone appeared a single time. The chain has TRBV10-2 and TRBJ2-5; TRBD1 is a possible D gene (7 bases). This CDR3 is 15 amino acids long. Germline loops: CDR1 WSHSY, CDR2 SAAADI. Trimming removed 2 bases at V and 4 bases at J, with 14 bases between. This CDR3 reads CASSEPGGGGETQYF. CDR3 coding DNA: TGCGCCAGCAGTGAGCCAGGGGGAGGAGGAGAGACCCAGTACTTC.

Here the CDR3 reads CASSLLAGGYNEQFF. CDR3 DNA: TGTGCCAGCAGCTTGCTAGCGGGAGGTTACAATGAGCAGTTCTTC. The chain is built from TRBV7-2 and TRBJ2-1; 11 bases are a match to TRBD2. The CDR3 extends over 15 amino acids. The V segment lost 3 bases and the J segment 4 bases; nucleotides outside the gene matches: 2. Germline loops: CDR1 SGHTA, CDR2 FQGNSA.

The chain has TRBV5-5 and TRBJ2-3; 9 bases map to TRBD1. J was trimmed by 5 bases and V by 2 bases; bases with no gene match: 15. The V gene's germline CDR1 is SGHKS and CDR2 YYEKEE (reference sequence). This CDR3 has 18 amino acids. CDR3 in amino acids: CASSFLGQGPGPLDTQYF. The CDR3 DNA reads as TGTGCCAGCAGCTTCCTTGGACAGGGGCCAGGACCTTTAGATACGCAGTATTTT. Drawing the rest from reference TRBV5-5 and TRBJ2-3, the complete variable domain is DAGVTQSPTHLIKTRGQQVTLRCSPISGHKSVSWYQQVLGQGPQFIFQYYEKEERGRGNFPDRFSARQFPNYSSELNVNALLLGDSALYLCASSFLGQGPGPLDTQYFGPGTRLTVL.

This chain connects TRBV7-9 to TRBJ2-1; D not resolved. Germline V gene data show CDR1 as SEHNR and CDR2 as FQNEAQ (reference sequence). Trimming left V 5 bases short and J 2 bases short, with 13 bases between. The CDR3 runs to 15 residues. In DNA form, the CDR3 reads TGTGCCAGCAGCCCCGGCGCAGCCACCTACAATGAGCAGTTCTTC. Its protein is CASSPGAATYNEQFF.

CDR3 residues: CASSLQDGGTGELFF. The CDR3 DNA sequence: TGTGCCAGCAGCCTACAAGACGGGGGCACCGGGGAGCTGTTTTTT. This chain links TRBV6-1 with TRBJ2-2, with D maybe TRBD2 (6 bases). Trimming cost V 6 bases and J 4 bases, with 15 bases left between them. The V gene's germline CDR1 is MNHNS and CDR2 SASEGT. The CDR3 has 15 residues.

The chain joins TRBV10-1 to TRBJ2-7; the match to TRBD1 covers 11 bases. Germline loops: CDR1 WNHNN, CDR2 SYGVQD (reference sequence). V was pared by 4 bases and J by 5 bases, with 4 bases of the junction left unmatched. There are 14 residues in the CDR3. Here the CDR3 reads CASSGTGGKDEQYF. The CDR3 coding sequence is TGCGCCAGCAGTGGGACAGGGGGCAAGGACGAGCAGTACTTC.

The J gene is TRBJ2-5, the V gene TRBV27, with 8 bases matching TRBD1. Trimming removed 8 bases from V and 3 bases from J; junction bases left unmatched: 14. Looked up from germline, CDR1 is MNHEY and CDR2 is SMNVEV (reference sequence). The CDR3 covers 16 residues. CDR3 coding DNA: TGTGCCAGCGGCCCCCCGCCAGGGGGCCACAAAGAGACCCAGTACTTC. It specifies CASGPPPGGHKETQYF.

The CDR3 loop reads CASSYSRGAPHEQYF. The CDR3 DNA sequence: TGTGCCAGCAGTTACTCTCGGGGTGCCCCCCACGAGCAGTACTTC. The rearrangement links TRBV6-5 to TRBJ2-5; perhaps TRBD2 as D (5 bases). The J call is in doubt because the DNA end fits TRBJ2-7 better. Germline CDR1 MNHEY, CDR2 SVGAGI. This CDR3 region has 15 residues.

The CDR3 nucleotides are TGTGCCTGCACCCGGGCAGGGTCCCGCTACGAGCAGTACTTC. Protein product: CACTRAGSRYEQYF. The rearrangement joins TRBV5-6 to TRBJ2-7, with D possibly matching TRBD1 (5 bases). Per germline, CDR1 SGHDT and CDR2 YYEEEE. The CDR3 has 14 residues. V lost 10 bases to trimming and J lost 3 bases, with 20 bases between them.

This clone was observed a single time. Other DNA sequences in the same sample also yield this CDR3. The rearrangement joins TRBV29-1 to TRBJ2-3; 7 nucleotides agree with TRBD1. Germline trimming cut 6 bases from V and 1 base from J; bases unmatched to any gene: 7. Germline V gene sequence: CDR1 SQVTM, CDR2 ANQGSEA. The CDR3 length is 14 residues. The CDR3 loop reads CSVETGRGTDTQYF. The DNA for the CDR3 is TGCAGCGTCGAGACAGGGCGGGGCACAGATACGCAGTATTTT.

The chain is built from TRBV11-2 and TRBJ2-5; D gene ambiguous. The CDR3 spans 11 residues. Germline lookup yields CDR1 SGHAT and CDR2 FQNNGV. Trimming cost V 4 bases and J 5 bases, with 5 bases left between them. The CDR3 nucleotides are TGTGCCAGCAGCTGGACGGAGACCCAGTACTTC. Translation: CASSWTETQYF.

The V and J genes are TRBV27 and TRBJ2-1; 7 nucleotides line up with TRBD1. The CDR3 runs to 14 residues. Trimming took 7 bases from V and 4 from J; bases not matched to a gene: 7. CDR1 and CDR2 from the germline V gene are MNHEY and SMNVEV (reference sequence). CDR3 amino acids: CASKSTGIYNEQFF. As DNA, the CDR3 is TGTGCCAGCAAGTCGACAGGGATATACAATGAGCAGTTCTTC.

V is TRBV4-1 and J is TRBJ2-3; 15 bases are shared with TRBD2. The CDR3 is 17 amino acids. CDR1 MGHRA and CDR2 YSYEKL come from the germline V gene. V trimming: 6 bases; J trimming: 5 bases; junction bases outside the gene matches: 9. For the CDR3, the DNA is TGCGCCAGCAGAAGGACTAGCGGGGGGGAGGACGGAGATACGCAGTATTTT. It specifies CASRRTSGGEDGDTQYF.

The CDR3 DNA sequence: TGTGCCAGCAGCTTACCGTCTCGCGGGACAGATAACAATGAGCAGTTCTTC. Its translation: CASSLPSRGTDNNEQFF. V usage is TRBV7-2 and J usage is TRBJ2-1; D perhaps matches TRBD1 (7 bases). The ends were cut back, 2 bases at V and 5 bases at J, with 19 bases in the middle. The CDR3 contains 17 residues. CDR1 and CDR2 (germline): SGHTA, FQGNSA.

This clone was counted a few times. The V call is TRBV5-6, the J call TRBJ1-1, with D uncertain. Trimming removed 2 bases at V and 4 bases at J, with 9 bases between. CDR3 size: 13 residues. Germline-derived CDR1 and CDR2 are SGHDT and YYEEEE. In DNA form, the CDR3 reads TGTGCCAGCAGCTTTAACAGCTTCACTGAAGCTTTCTTT. Amino acid sequence: CASSFNSFTEAFF.

This clone has just one count. The chain links TRBV7-7 to TRBJ2-3; 7 nucleotides match TRBD1. From germline, CDR1 is SSHAT and CDR2 FNYEAQ (reference sequence). The CDR3 consists of 13 residues. V shed 4 bases, J shed 6 bases, and the junction held 4 bases outside the gene matches. For the CDR3, the DNA is TGTGCCAGCAGCTATTCGACAGGGGATACGCAGTATTTT. Translating gives CASSYSTGDTQYF.

This clone appeared a few times. The V gene is TRBV29-1, the J gene TRBJ2-7; TRBD2 matches at 8 bases. CDR1 is SQVTM and CDR2 is ANQGSEA in the germline V gene. With V trimmed by 6 bases and J by 2 bases, 0 bases remained unmatched. This CDR3 has 11 amino acids. The chain's CDR3 is CSVAGAYEQYF. CDR3 DNA sequence: TGCAGCGTAGCGGGAGCCTACGAGCAGTACTTC.

CDR3 DNA: TGTGCCAGCAGCCTCACTGGCAGTTCTAATGAAAAACTGTTTTTT. It yields the protein CASSLTGSSNEKLFF. This chain links TRBV7-9 with TRBJ1-4; no firm D call. This CDR3 is built from 15 residues. Trimming stripped 5 bases from V and 3 bases from J, with 13 bases between. Germline lookup yields CDR1 SEHNR and CDR2 FQNEAQ (reference sequence).

This chain connects TRBV7-9 to TRBJ1-1; D gene unclear. CDR1 is SEHNR, CDR2 FQNEAQ, per germline (reference sequence). This CDR3 region has 11 residues. V shed 5 bases and J shed 7 bases, with 8 bases lying between them. CDR3 DNA sequence: TGTGCCAGCAGCCCAGGTAATGAAGCTTTCTTT. It is translated as CASSPGNEAFF.

The chain uses TRBV9 and TRBJ2-5; D is unresolved. V gave up 0 bases and J gave up 2 bases, with 11 bases separating them. The CDR3 covers 15 residues. Germline V gene lookup returns CDR1 SGDLS and CDR2 YYNGEE. The CDR3: CASSVGRAPQETQYF. The CDR3, as DNA: TGTGCCAGCAGCGTAGGCCGGGCCCCGCAAGAGACCCAGTACTTC. Looking up the rest from reference TRBV9 and TRBJ2-5 gives the full variable domain: DSGVTQTPKHLITATGQRVTLRCSPRSGDLSVYWYQQSLDQGLQFLIQYYNGEERAKGNILERFSAQQFPDLHSELNLSSLELGDSALYFCASSVGRAPQETQYFGPGTRLLVL.